The rows below give T cell receptor beta chains drawn from one sample of a study of shared clonotypes between healthy human individuals. Using immunoSEQ multiplex PCR, the repertoire was profiled, and TCRdb retains in-frame clones only, with some absent. The sample has around 1,900,000 clones, 93% seen once; the top ten hold around 1.7%. Sequenced material: naive CD8+ T cells from PBMCs. Every receptor here comes from a man between 18 and 29 years old in good health. Some clones in this sample may be carry-over from other donors' samples. Both conserved end residues are part of each CDR3. D genes are given only for firm matches.

J gene	D gene	CDR3 length	V gene	CDR3 DNA	CDR3 protein
TRBJ2-1	TRBD2	16	TRBV15	TGTGCCACCAGCAGCCAAGCGGGGTGGGGTAACAATGAGCAGTTCTTC	CATSSQAGWGNNEQFF
TRBJ1-3	.	14	TRBV7-6	TGTGCCAGCAGCTTAGGACTTTCTGGAAACACCATATATTTT	CASSLGLSGNTIYF
TRBJ2-7	TRBD2	13	TRBV9	TGTGCCAGCAGCCCAAGACTAGCGGGGGAGCAGTACTTC	CASSPRLAGEQYF
TRBJ1-1	.	12	TRBV6-1	TGTGCCAGCAAAGCAGGGAACACTGAAGCTTTCTTT	CASKAGNTEAFF
TRBJ2-1	TRBD2	15	TRBV18	TGTGCCAGCTCACCGAGTCTAGCGGGAGTCCATGAGCAGTTCTTC	CASSPSLAGVHEQFF
TRBJ2-4	.	15	TRBV2	TGTGCCTGCCTACTCCTTGGGAACGAACAAAACATTCAGTACTTC	CACLLLGNEQNIQYF
TRBJ2-7	.	13	TRBV15	TGTGCCACACTCTCTGCTTCCTCTGGAGAGCAGTACTTC	CATLSASSGEQYF
TRBJ2-1	.	13	TRBV9	TGTGCCAGCAGCGGCTCCCCTAGCAATGAGCAGTTCTTC	CASSGSPSNEQFF
TRBJ2-7	.	15	TRBV6-4	TGTGCGGGCGTCGGACTAAGCGGACCTGCCTACGAGCAGTACTTC	CAGVGLSGPAYEQYF
TRBJ2-7	.	11	TRBV13	TGTGCCAGCAGCTCTGGGCACGAGCAGTACTTC	CASSSGHEQYF
TRBJ1-4	TRBD1	16	TRBV27	TGTGCCAGCAGTTATAGGACCGGGACAGATAATGAAAAACTGTTTTTT	CASSYRTGTDNEKLFF
TRBJ2-2	.	16	TRBV25-1	TGTGCCAGCAGTGAGGTCGGCGGGATGAACACCGGGGAGCTGTTTTTT	CASSEVGGMNTGELFF
TRBJ2-7	.	11	TRBV7-9	TGTGCCAGCAGCTTAGAACACGAGCAGTACTTC	CASSLEHEQYF
TRBJ2-1	.	14	TRBV27	TGTGCCAGCAGTTTATTAGGGGGAGGTGATGAGCAGTTCTTC	CASSLLGGGDEQFF
TRBJ2-1	.	12	TRBV4-1	TGCGCCAGCAGCCAAGGGGGGTACGAGCAGTTCTTC	CASSQGGYEQFF